The next 27 T cell receptor beta chains were all read from a single sample in a study of regulatory T cells in long-lasting Graves disease. The time point denotes: persistent/refractory GD, antithyroid drugs over 5 years with positive TRAb. RNA from PBMCs was the source of the TCR library. The authors built TCR beta libraries using iRepertoire HTBI primers and Arm-PCR of CDR3 regions. In TCRdb, the multiplex PCR reads were re-called with MiXCR into one record per CDR3 protein. Of roughly 500,000 distinct CDR3 sequences listed, about 22% were seen once; the top ten hold roughly 7.7%. Sequenced material: peripheral blood mononuclear cells (PBMCs), taken when the disease was refractory, from a patient treated with antithyroid drugs. The receptors come from a female donor with Graves disease.

Many counts were recorded for this clonotype. CDR3 nucleotide sequence: TGTGCCATCAGCCGGGACCAAAACACCGGGGAGCTGTTTTTT. Its protein product is CAISRDQNTGELFF. The chain joins TRBV10-3 to TRBJ2-2, with D perhaps TRBD1 or TRBD2 (5 bases each). Germline V lookup: CDR1 ENHRY, CDR2 SYGVKD. Trimming removed 6 bases at V and 2 bases at J, with 10 bases between. The CDR3 loop spans 14 amino acids.

This clonotype has at least ten counts. The chain uses TRBV28 and TRBJ1-2; D unresolved. CDR3 length: 13 residues. Germline CDR1 reads MDHEN; CDR2 reads SYDVKM. Trimming removed 8 bases from V and 4 bases from J, with 14 bases in between. Here the CDR3 reads CASPPSGPYGYTF. In DNA form, the CDR3 reads TGTGCCAGCCCCCCATCTGGGCCCTATGGCTACACCTTC.

The table lists this clonotype with many counts. This chain connects TRBV28 to TRBJ2-7; possible D gene TRBD2, 6 bases. Trimming removed 2 bases at V and 3 bases at J, with 11 bases between. The CDR3 consists of 14 residues. The germline gives CDR1 MDHEN, CDR2 SYDVKM. The CDR3 is CASSLVADLYEQYF. DNA of the CDR3: TGTGCCAGCAGTTTAGTAGCGGACCTCTACGAGCAGTACTTC.

This clonotype was detected many times. V is TRBV2 and J is TRBJ2-5; TRBD1 is a possible D gene (6 bases). The germline V and J ends were trimmed by 7 bases and 7 bases, with 16 bases remaining between them. CDR1 SNHLY and CDR2 FYNNEI come from the germline V gene. The CDR3 runs 13 residues. CDR3 region: CASTRTVRGTQYF. CDR3 DNA: TGTGCCAGCACTCGGACAGTACGGGGGACCCAGTACTTC.

This clonotype was detected ten times or more. The V gene is TRBV6-5, the J gene TRBJ1-2; D possibly corresponds to TRBD1 (6 bases). This CDR3 comprises 16 residues. The germline V gene encodes CDR1 MNHEY and CDR2 SVGAGI. The V gene lost 0 bases and the J gene lost 6 bases, with 17 bases spanning the gap. The CDR3 bases are TGTGCCAGCAGTTACTCGAATTATCACAGGGTGGATGGCTACACCTTC. Protein sequence: CASSYSNYHRVDGYTF.

This chain joins TRBV5-5 and TRBJ1-5, with 8 bases that match TRBD1. The CDR3 length is 16 residues. The V gene end was trimmed by 5 bases and the J gene end by 7 bases; junction bases not matched to a gene: 14. Germline CDR1 SGHKS, CDR2 YYEKEE (reference sequence). CDR3: CASSLGQGGTGQPQHF. The DNA of the CDR3 is TGTGCCAGCAGTCTCGGACAGGGAGGAACGGGGCAGCCCCAGCATTTT.

Ten or more counts support this clonotype. The chain links TRBV7-8 to TRBJ1-5; D possibly corresponds to TRBD1 (6 bases). Trimming cost V 5 bases and J 0 bases, with 20 bases left between them. Germline assignment: CDR1 SGHVS and CDR2 FQNEAQ. The CDR3 consists of 18 residues. For the CDR3, the DNA is TGTGCCAGCAGCCCGTACCGGGACAATCGATATAGCAATCAGCCCCAGCATTTT. Translation: CASSPYRDNRYSNQPQHF.

This clonotype was counted a few times. The chain carries TRBV13 and TRBJ2-1; D may be TRBD1 (5 bases). Trimming left V 2 bases short and J 4 bases short, with 15 bases between. This CDR3 contains 16 residues. The germline V gene encodes CDR1 PRHDT and CDR2 FYEKMQ (reference sequence). CDR3 protein: CASSLTASAGYNEQFF. CDR3 sequence (DNA): TGTGCCAGCAGCTTAACAGCGTCAGCAGGGTACAATGAGCAGTTCTTC.

The chain has TRBV19 and TRBJ2-7; D is perhaps TRBD1 (6 bases). The CDR3 sequence is 11 residues long. V lost 9 bases and J 3 bases, leaving 9 bases between the germline ends. Germline values: CDR1 LNHDA, CDR2 SQIVND (reference sequence). The CDR3 loop is CASGQLYEQYF. The CDR3 DNA follows: TGTGCCAGCGGACAGCTCTACGAGCAGTACTTC.

There are a few counts of this clonotype. The rearrangement uses TRBV20-1 and TRBJ2-7, with TRBD2 identical over 13 bases. Trimming took 5 bases from V and 2 from J; bases not matched to a gene: 0. The CDR3 has 13 amino acids. Germline CDR1 is DFQATT and CDR2 is SNEGSKA (reference sequence). The DNA for the CDR3 is TGCAGTGCTGGGACTAGCGGGACCTACGAGCAGTACTTC. Its translation is CSAGTSGTYEQYF.

Of note for this clonotype: This may be a read error, as it is one base from a much larger clone. The chain combines TRBV6-2 or TRBV6-3 with TRBJ2-7; D may match TRBD1 or TRBD2 (5 bases each). The germline CDR1 and CDR2 sequences are MNHEY and SVGEGT. The length of the CDR3 is 13 residues. The DNA of the CDR3 is TGTGCCAGCCGGCAGAGGGGCTCCTACGGGCAGTACTTC. Its translation is CASRQRGSYGQYF.

V gene TRBV28 combines with J gene TRBJ2-1, with TRBD1 as a possible D gene (6 bases). This CDR3 contains 11 residues. Germline V gene lookup returns CDR1 MDHEN and CDR2 SYDVKM. With 7 bases removed from V and 7 bases from J, the gap between germline ends came to 8 bases. CDR3 in amino acids: CASNQGNEQFF. As DNA, the CDR3 is TGTGCCAGCAATCAGGGGAATGAGCAGTTCTTC.

The sample holds many counts of this clonotype. The genes are TRBV12-3 or TRBV12-4 and TRBJ1-2; D gene ambiguous. CDR3 size: 14 residues. Trimming took off 2 bases at V and 4 bases at J, with 11 bases between the two ends. DNA for the CDR3: TGTGCCAGCAGTTTAAGGTGGCAGTCCTATGGCTACACCTTC. It encodes CASSLRWQSYGYTF.

Regarding this clonotype: One junction end does not reproduce the germline sequence, and a read error may be involved. The V call is TRBV2, the J call TRBJ2-7, with D possibly being TRBD1 (5 bases). The CDR3 runs to 12 residues. The germline V gene encodes CDR1 SNHLY and CDR2 FYNNEI. DNA of the CDR3: TGTGCCGGCAGGGCCGCGGAAAACGAGCAGTACTTC. Protein sequence: CAGRAAENEQYF.

V and J are TRBV7-2 and TRBJ1-5; the D is unclear. The V end lost 3 bases, the J end lost 4 bases, and 13 bases lay between the germline ends. In germline, CDR1 is SGHTA, CDR2 FQGNSA. This CDR3 is 15 amino acids long. The CDR3 bases are TGTGCCAGCAGCTTGAAGGGTGGTAGTAATCAGCCCCAGCATTTT. Translation: CASSLKGGSNQPQHF.

The rearrangement uses TRBV4-1 and TRBJ1-6; 10 bases align to TRBD1. CDR3 length: 19 residues. The J segment lost 5 bases and the V segment lost 0 bases, leaving 10 bases of the junction unmatched. From germline, CDR1 is MGHRA and CDR2 YSYEKL. CDR3 amino acids: CASSQEWLFGQGDNSPLHF. The DNA of the CDR3 is TGCGCCAGCAGCCAAGAATGGCTCTTCGGACAGGGGGATAATTCACCCCTCCACTTT.

This clonotype has a count of ten or more. The rearrangement links TRBV28 to TRBJ2-5; weak D call: TRBD2 (6 bases). The V end was cut by 2 bases, the J end by 4 bases, with 11 bases between. Germline CDR1 is MDHEN and CDR2 is SYDVKM. This CDR3 is built from 14 residues. The CDR3 sequence is CASSLAGIPETQYF. The CDR3 DNA reads as TGTGCCAGCAGTTTAGCGGGAATCCCAGAGACCCAGTACTTC.

This clonotype was seen many times. V is TRBV6-5 and J is TRBJ2-6, with unresolved D. Germline-derived CDR1 and CDR2 are MNHEY and SVGAGI. Between the trimmed V and J ends, which lost 2 bases and 0 bases, there was a span of 11 bases. CDR3 length: 17 residues. Here the CDR3 DNA reads TGTGCCAGCAGTTACGGGGTGGAGAGCTCTGGGGCCAACGTCCTGACTTTC. Its protein is CASSYGVESSGANVLTF.

The chain uses TRBV18 and TRBJ1-1, with TRBD1 as a possible D gene (5 bases). Trimming left V 6 bases short and J 4 bases short, with 15 bases between. The germline V gene encodes CDR1 KGHSH and CDR2 LQKENI. This CDR3 has 14 residues. The CDR3 is CASSTNPGGTEAFF. In DNA, the CDR3 is TGTGCCAGCTCGACGAACCCGGGGGGCACTGAAGCTTTCTTT.

This chain uses TRBV20-1 with TRBJ1-5; 8 bases match TRBD1. Germline CDR1 reads DFQATT; CDR2 reads SNEGSKA (reference sequence). V gave up 0 bases and J gave up 11 bases; unmatched junction bases: 9. This CDR3 region has 14 residues. CDR3 nucleotide sequence: TGCAGTGCTAGAGAGGGACAGGCCCGGGGGGCCCAGCATTTT. It codes for CSAREGQARGAQHF.

This clonotype was seen more than once but under ten times. This chain joins TRBV5-1 and TRBJ1-3; TRBD1 matches at 8 bases. J lost 0 bases, V lost 1 base, and 6 bases had no gene match. The germline V gene has CDR1 SGHRS and CDR2 YFSETQ. This CDR3 has 17 residues. The CDR3 region has the DNA TGCGCCAGCAGCTTGAGGACAGGGAGGTTCTCTGGAAACACCATATATTTT. This encodes CASSLRTGRFSGNTIYF. The whole variable domain, filled in from reference TRBV5-1 and TRBJ1-3, reads KAGVTQTPRYLIKTRGQQVTLSCSPISGHRSVSWYQQTPGQGLQFLFEYFSETQRNKGNFPGRFSGRQFSNSRSEMNVSTLELGDSALYLCASSLRTGRFSGNTIYFGEGSWLTVV.

This sequence joins TRBV29-1 and TRBJ1-2; D not certain. CDR1 and CDR2 from the germline V gene are SQVTM and ANQGSEA. CDR3 length: 12 amino acids. Trimming removed 4 bases at V and 8 bases at J, with 14 bases between. The CDR3 here is CSVAVASGGYTF. The CDR3 nucleotides read TGCAGCGTTGCTGTAGCCTCAGGCGGCTACACCTTC. Based on the CDR3 plus reference TRBV29-1 and TRBJ1-2, the full variable domain is SAVISQKPSRDICQRGTSLTIQCQVDSQVTMMFWYRQQPGQSLTLIATANQGSEATYESGFVIDKFPISRPNLTFSTLTVSNMSPEDSSIYLCSVAVASGGYTFGSGTRLTVV.

This clonotype was detected many times. This rearrangement joins TRBV3-1 to TRBJ2-7, with 8 bases aligning to TRBD1. V was clipped by 0 bases and J by 1 base; unmatched bases: 8. The CDR3 extends over 17 amino acids. Germline CDR1 and CDR2: LGHDT and YNNKEL (reference sequence). CDR3 sequence reads: CASSQDPRDRSSYEQYF. CDR3 coding DNA: TGTGCCAGCAGCCAAGACCCCCGGGACAGGTCTTCCTACGAGCAGTACTTC.

This clonotype was observed a handful of times. Without the conserved terminal phenylalanine or tryptophan, this CDR3 likely stems from a read error. CDR3 amino acids: CATSDVDGLYGYTL. The CDR3 DNA is TGTGCCACCAGTGATGTGGACGGTCTGTATGGCTACACCCTC. V and J are TRBV24-1 and TRBJ1-2; D remains unclear. Per the germline V gene, CDR1 is KGHDR and CDR2 is SFDVKD. V was trimmed by 3 bases and J by 5 bases, leaving 12 bases between them. The CDR3 runs to 14 residues.

Points on this clonotype: A much larger clonotype is one base distant, so this may be a read error. The rearrangement uses TRBV6-1 and TRBJ1-5, with 7 bases matching TRBD1. This CDR3 has 14 residues. Unmatched junction bases numbered 8, after V lost 3 bases and J lost 9 bases. Per germline, CDR1 MNHNS and CDR2 SASEGT. CDR3 amino acids: CASSETGFTRPQHF. CDR3 DNA sequence: TGTGCCAGCAGTGAGACAGGGTTCACTCGGCCCCAGCATTTT.

This clonotype was seen a few times. V gene TRBV6-1 combines with J gene TRBJ2-7, with 7 nucleotides matching TRBD1. V dropped 7 bases and J dropped 2; count of bases not matched to a gene: 8. Germline loops: CDR1 MNHNS, CDR2 SASEGT. This CDR3 contains 14 residues. The CDR3 sequence: CASTYGQGAYEQYF. The CDR3 coding sequence is TGTGCCAGCACCTACGGGCAGGGGGCCTACGAGCAGTACTTC.

V and J are TRBV7-9 and TRBJ1-2, with D uncertain. CDR1 is SEHNR, CDR2 FQNEAQ, per germline (reference sequence). The CDR3 has 12 residues. Trimming took off 1 base at V and 7 bases at J, with 7 bases between the two ends. The DNA for the CDR3 is TGTGCCAGCAGCTTAGAAAATTCTGGCTACACCTTC. Residues: CASSLENSGYTF.